This record covers a single T cell receptor (beta chain). The antigen is undetermined. The Oncomine TCR Beta short-read assay sequenced DNA from cultured CD4+ T cells. TCRdb ran MiXCR on the PCR reads and lists one entry per CDR3 protein. The sample holds some 16,000 distinct CDR3 sequences, 35% to 45% seen once. This sample is part of a study of vaccination and CD4 T cells after COVID-19. The CDR3 runs 16 residues. V lost 5 bases to trimming and J lost 2 bases; unmatched junction nucleotides: 6. Germline V CDR1 and CDR2: MNHNS, SASEGT. Treatment meaning: 10-day PBMC culture with coronavirus spike peptide pools or control peptides (ViraFEST assay).

The source material was CD4+ T cells from blood, cultured in vitro, sampled before SARS-CoV-2 vaccination. This sequence originates from a human donor who received a COVID-19 vaccine. The chain joins TRBV6-1 to TRBJ1-3; 10 bases are a match to TRBD1. The CDR3 loop is CASSTLGTGAGNTIYF. The CDR3 region has the DNA TGTGCCAGCAGTACTCTCGGGACAGGGGCTGGAAACACCATATATTTT.